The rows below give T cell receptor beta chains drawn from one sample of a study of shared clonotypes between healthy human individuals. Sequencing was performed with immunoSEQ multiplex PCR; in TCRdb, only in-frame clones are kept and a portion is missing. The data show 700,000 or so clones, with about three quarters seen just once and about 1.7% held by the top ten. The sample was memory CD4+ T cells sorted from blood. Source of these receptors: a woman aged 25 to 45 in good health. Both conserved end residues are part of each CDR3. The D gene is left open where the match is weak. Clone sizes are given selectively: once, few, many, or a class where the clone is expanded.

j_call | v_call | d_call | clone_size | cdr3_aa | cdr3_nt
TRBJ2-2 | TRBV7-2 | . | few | CASSLQGSAGELFF | TGTGCCAGCAGCTTACAGGGATCGGCCGGGGAGCTGTTTTTT
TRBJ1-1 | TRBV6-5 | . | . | CASSYSMGLTEAFF | TGTGCCAGCAGTTACTCGATGGGGTTAACTGAAGCTTTCTTT
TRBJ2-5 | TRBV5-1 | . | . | CASSPGSREGETQYF | TGCGCCAGCAGCCCAGGGTCGCGGGAAGGTGAGACCCAGTACTTC
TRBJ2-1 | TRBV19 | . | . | CASSKKGGKIEQFF | TGTGCCAGTAGTAAGAAGGGGGGGAAGATTGAGCAGTTCTTC
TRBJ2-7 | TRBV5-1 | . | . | CASSHLRDTYEQYF | TGCGCCAGCAGCCATCTCCGGGACACCTACGAGCAGTACTTC
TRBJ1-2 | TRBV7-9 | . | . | CASSSRGDSPRYGYTF | TGTGCCAGCAGCTCGAGAGGCGACAGTCCCCGTTATGGCTACACCTTC
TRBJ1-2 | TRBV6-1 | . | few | CASSEGTVTRGYTF | TGTGCCAGCAGTGAGGGGACGGTCACGCGAGGCTACACCTTC
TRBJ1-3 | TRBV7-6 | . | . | CASSKTGEGNTIYF | TGTGCCAGCAGCAAGACAGGAGAAGGAAACACCATATATTTT
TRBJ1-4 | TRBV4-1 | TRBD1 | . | CASSQDPPGTGVEKLFF | TGCGCCAGCAGCCAAGACCCCCCCGGGACAGGGGTTGAAAAACTGTTTTTT
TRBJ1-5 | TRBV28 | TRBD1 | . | CASSPNYLQGALNQPQHF | TGTGCCAGCAGTCCAAACTACCTACAGGGGGCTTTGAATCAGCCCCAGCATTTT
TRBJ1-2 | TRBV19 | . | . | CASSIGGPINYGYTF | TGTGCCAGTAGTATTGGGGGGCCTATAAACTATGGCTACACCTTC
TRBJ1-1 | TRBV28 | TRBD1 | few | CASYTGQENTEAFF | TGTGCCAGCTACACGGGACAGGAAAACACTGAAGCTTTCTTT
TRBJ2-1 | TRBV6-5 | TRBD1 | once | CASSYSRQGVNEQFF | TGTGCCAGCAGTTACTCGCGACAGGGGGTCAATGAGCAGTTCTTC
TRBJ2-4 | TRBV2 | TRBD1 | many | CASTDRGQGQYF | TGTGCCAGCACGGACAGGGGGCAGGGTCAGTACTTC
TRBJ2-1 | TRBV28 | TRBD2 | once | CASSSLGPGLADYNEQFF | TGTGCCAGCAGTTCGCTAGGCCCGGGACTAGCGGACTACAATGAGCAGTTCTTC
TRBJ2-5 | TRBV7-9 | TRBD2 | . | CASSLAGGPETQYF | TGTGCCAGCAGCTTAGCGGGAGGGCCCGAGACCCAGTACTTC
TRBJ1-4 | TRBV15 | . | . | CATSRDNGATNEKLFF | TGTGCCACCAGCAGAGATAACGGTGCAACTAATGAAAAACTGTTTTTT
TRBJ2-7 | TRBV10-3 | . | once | CAVGQEAYEQYF | TGTGCCGTTGGACAAGAGGCCTACGAGCAGTACTTC
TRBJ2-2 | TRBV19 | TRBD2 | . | CASKGGRAAGELFF | TGTGCCAGTAAGGGTGGGAGGGCCGCCGGGGAGCTGTTTTTT
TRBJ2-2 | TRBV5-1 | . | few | CASSLAGTHGAGTGELFF | TGCGCCAGCAGCTTGGCCGGAACCCACGGGGCTGGAACCGGGGAGCTGTTTTTT
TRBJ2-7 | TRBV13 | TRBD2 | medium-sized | CASSSPLAGESYEQYF | TGTGCCAGCAGCTCGCCCTTGGCGGGGGAGTCCTACGAGCAGTACTTC
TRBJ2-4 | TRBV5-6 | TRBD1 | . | CASSLPLGTGGKNIQYF | TGTGCCAGCAGCTTGCCTCTCGGGACAGGGGGCAAAAACATTCAGTACTTC
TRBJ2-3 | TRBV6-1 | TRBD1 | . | CASSAFADRDPDTQYF | TGTGCCAGCAGTGCATTCGCCGACAGGGACCCAGATACGCAGTATTTT
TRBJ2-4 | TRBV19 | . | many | CASSMILGSSGNIQYF | TGTGCCAGTAGTATGATCCTCGGGAGTTCTGGAAACATTCAGTACTTC
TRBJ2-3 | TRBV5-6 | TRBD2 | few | CASSSRGGRATDTQYF | TGTGCCAGCAGCTCCCGGGGGGGTAGGGCCACAGATACGCAGTATTTT
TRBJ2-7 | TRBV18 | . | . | CASSSGTPSYEQYF | TGTGCCAGCTCGTCCGGGACTCCCTCCTACGAGCAGTACTTC
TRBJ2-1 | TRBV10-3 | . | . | CAIGRDSDYNEQFF | TGTGCCATCGGCCGGGACTCGGATTACAATGAGCAGTTCTTC
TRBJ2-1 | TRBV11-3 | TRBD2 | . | CASSLSTSGSNEQFF | TGTGCCAGCAGCCTAAGTACTAGCGGATCCAATGAGCAGTTCTTC
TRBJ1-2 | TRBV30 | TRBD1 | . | CAWEAGGLGYTF | TGTGCCTGGGAAGCAGGGGGCCTTGGCTACACCTTC
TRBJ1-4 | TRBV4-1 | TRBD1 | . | CASDTGGRGREKLFF | TGCGCCAGCGATACCGGAGGCAGGGGGCGTGAAAAACTGTTTTTT
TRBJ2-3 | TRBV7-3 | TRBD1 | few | CASRSTGMRDTQYF | TGTGCCAGCAGGTCGACAGGGATGAGAGATACGCAGTATTTT
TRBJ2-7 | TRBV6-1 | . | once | CASSEILATEQYF | TGTGCCAGCAGTGAAATACTAGCTACCGAGCAGTACTTC
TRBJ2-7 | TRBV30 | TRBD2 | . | CAGTSGRASREQYF | TGTGCCGGGACTAGCGGGAGGGCCTCCAGAGAGCAGTACTTC
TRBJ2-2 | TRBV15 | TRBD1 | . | CATSRDAGTGDSGELFF | TGTGCCACCAGCAGAGACGCCGGGACAGGGGACTCCGGGGAGCTGTTTTTT
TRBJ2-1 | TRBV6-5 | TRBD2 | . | CASRPSSGRTEQFF | TGTGCCAGCAGGCCATCTAGCGGGAGGACTGAGCAGTTCTTC
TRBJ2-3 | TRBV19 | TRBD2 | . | CASTTGTSVSTDTQYF | TGTGCCAGTACCACCGGGACTAGCGTAAGCACAGATACGCAGTATTTT
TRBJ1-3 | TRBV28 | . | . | CASSITLVDGNTIYF | TGTGCCAGCAGTATAACTCTGGTAGATGGAAACACCATATATTTT
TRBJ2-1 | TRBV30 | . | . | CAWTPGANLYNEQFF | TGTGCCTGGACCCCTGGCGCGAACCTTTACAATGAGCAGTTCTTC
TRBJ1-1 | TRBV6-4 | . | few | CASSVQPGSEAFF | TGTGCCAGCAGTGTGCAGCCGGGATCCGAAGCTTTCTTT
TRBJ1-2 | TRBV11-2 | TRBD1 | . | CAGSRIRGRDYGYTF | TGTGCCGGCAGCCGAATAAGGGGGCGCGACTATGGCTACACCTTC
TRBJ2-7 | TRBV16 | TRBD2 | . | CASSQVAGVSYEQYF | TGTGCCAGCAGCCAAGTAGCGGGTGTTTCCTACGAGCAGTACTTC
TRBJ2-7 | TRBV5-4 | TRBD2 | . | CASSPGGLAGEYEQYF | TGTGCCAGCAGCCCAGGGGGACTAGCGGGAGAGTACGAGCAGTACTTC